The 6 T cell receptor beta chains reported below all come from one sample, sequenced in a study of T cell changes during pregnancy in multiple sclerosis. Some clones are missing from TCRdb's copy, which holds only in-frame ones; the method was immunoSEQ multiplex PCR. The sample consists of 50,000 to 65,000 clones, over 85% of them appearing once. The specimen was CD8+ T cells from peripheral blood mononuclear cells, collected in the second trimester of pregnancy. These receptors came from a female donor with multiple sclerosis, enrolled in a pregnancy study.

This CDR3 is CSVATSGSTDTQYF. The CDR3 region has the DNA TGCAGCGTCGCTACTAGCGGGAGCACAGATACGCAGTATTTT. The rearrangement joins TRBV29-1 to TRBJ2-3; 9 bases map to TRBD2. The germline gives CDR1 SQVTM, CDR2 ANQGSEA. This CDR3 is built from 14 residues. J was trimmed by 0 bases and V by 6 bases; bases with no gene match: 4.

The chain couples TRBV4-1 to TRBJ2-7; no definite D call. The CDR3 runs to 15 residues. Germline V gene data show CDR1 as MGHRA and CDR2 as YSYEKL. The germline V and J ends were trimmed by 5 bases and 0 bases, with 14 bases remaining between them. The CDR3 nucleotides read TGCGCCAGCAGCTTCCGGGTTGGAGTCTCCTACGAGCAGTACTTC. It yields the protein CASSFRVGVSYEQYF.

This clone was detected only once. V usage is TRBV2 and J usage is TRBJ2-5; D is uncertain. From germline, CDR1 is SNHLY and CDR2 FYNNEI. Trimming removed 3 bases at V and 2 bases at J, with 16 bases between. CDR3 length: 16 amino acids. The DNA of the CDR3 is TGTGCCAGCAGTGAGTCACTGACAATTTCACAAGAGACCCAGTACTTC. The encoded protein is CASSESLTISQETQYF.

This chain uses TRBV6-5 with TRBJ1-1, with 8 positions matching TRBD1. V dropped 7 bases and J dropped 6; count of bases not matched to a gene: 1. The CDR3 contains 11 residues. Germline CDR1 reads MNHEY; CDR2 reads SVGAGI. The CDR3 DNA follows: TGTGCCAGCAAGACAGGGGCTGAAGCTTTCTTT. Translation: CASKTGAEAFF.

CDR3 bases: TGTGCCAGCAGCGAGGGGGGGAAGCGCTCTGGAAACACCATATATTTT. Its translation: CASSEGGKRSGNTIYF. The V gene is TRBV21-1, the J gene TRBJ1-3. TRBV21-1 is a recognized pseudogene. The CDR3 extends over 16 amino acids.

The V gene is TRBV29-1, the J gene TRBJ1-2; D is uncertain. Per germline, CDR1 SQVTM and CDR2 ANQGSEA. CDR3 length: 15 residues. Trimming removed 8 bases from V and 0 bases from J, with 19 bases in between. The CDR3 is CSTEGGIEANYGYTF. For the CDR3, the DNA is TGCAGCACCGAAGGCGGAATTGAGGCTAACTATGGCTACACCTTC.